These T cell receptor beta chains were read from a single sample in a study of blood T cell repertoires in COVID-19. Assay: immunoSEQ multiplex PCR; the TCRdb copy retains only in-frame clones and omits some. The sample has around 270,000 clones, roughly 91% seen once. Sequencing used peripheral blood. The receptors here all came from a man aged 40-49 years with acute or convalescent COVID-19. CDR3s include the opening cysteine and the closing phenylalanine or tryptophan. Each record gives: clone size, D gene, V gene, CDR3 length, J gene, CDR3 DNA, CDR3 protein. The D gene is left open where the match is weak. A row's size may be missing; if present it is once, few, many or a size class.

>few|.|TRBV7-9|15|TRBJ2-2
TGTGCCAGCAGCTTACTGGGCGGGGACACCGGGGAGCTGTTTTTT
CASSLLGGDTGELFF
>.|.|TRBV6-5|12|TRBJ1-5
TGTGCCAGCAGTCCCCCGGGTCAGCCCCAGCATTTT
CASSPPGQPQHF
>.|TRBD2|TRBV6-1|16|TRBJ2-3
TGTGCCAGCAGTGAAATAAGCGGGGCCTTTCGTGAGGGGCAGTATTTT
CASSEISGAFREGQYF
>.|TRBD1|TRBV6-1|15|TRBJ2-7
TGTGCCAGCAGTGACGGACAGGGGGCCCGAAGCGAGCAGTACTTC
CASSDGQGARSEQYF
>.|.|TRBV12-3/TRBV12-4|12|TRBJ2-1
TGTGCCAGCAGCCCGCCGGGGAATGAGCAGTTCTTC
CASSPPGNEQFF
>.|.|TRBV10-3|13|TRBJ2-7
TGTGCCATCATGGGGGGGCAGAACTACGAGCAGTACTTC
CAIMGGQNYEQYF
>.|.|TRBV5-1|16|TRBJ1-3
TGCGCCAGCAGCCCCCGGACAGTAAGGTCTGGAAACACCATATATTTT
CASSPRTVRSGNTIYF
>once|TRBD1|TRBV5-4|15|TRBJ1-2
TGTGCCAGCAGCTTGGGGGCAGGGGGCGACTATGGCTACACCTTC
CASSLGAGGDYGYTF
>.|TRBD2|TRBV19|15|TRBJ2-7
TGTGCCAGTAGTAAGCTAGCGGGGGGGCATAGGGAGCAGTACTTC
CASSKLAGGHREQYF
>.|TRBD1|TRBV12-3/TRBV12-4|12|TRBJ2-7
TGTGCCAGCAGTCGACAGGGGAACGAGCAGTACTTC
CASSRQGNEQYF
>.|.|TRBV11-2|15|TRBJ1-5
TGTGCCAGCAGTTCCCTAGGCGGCCGCAATCAGCCCCAGCATTTT
CASSSLGGRNQPQHF
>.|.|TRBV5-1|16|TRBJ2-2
TGCGCCAGCAGCTTGGAGGGACACTTGAACACCGGGGAGCTGTTTTTT
CASSLEGHLNTGELFF
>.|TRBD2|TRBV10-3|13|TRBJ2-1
TGTGCCATCCTTCGCGGGGGGGCCGGGGAGCAGTTCTTC
CAILRGGAGEQFF
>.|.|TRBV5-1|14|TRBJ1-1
TGCGCCAGCAGCTCTGACTCACCCGGCGCTGAAGCTTTCTTT
CASSSDSPGAEAFF
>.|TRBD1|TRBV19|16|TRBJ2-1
TGTGCCAGTAGTACGCAGGGGGCGAAGAAGGGGGATGAGCAGTTCTTC
CASSTQGAKKGDEQFF
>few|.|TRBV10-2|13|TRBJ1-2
TGCGCCAGCAGCGATTCTCAGGGAAGTGGCTACACCTTC
CASSDSQGSGYTF
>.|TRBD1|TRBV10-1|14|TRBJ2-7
TGCGCCAGCAGTCGAGACAGGGGGAACTACGAGCAGTACTTC
CASSRDRGNYEQYF
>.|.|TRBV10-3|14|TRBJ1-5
TGTGCCATCAGTGAGTCGCCAGGGGCCCAGCCCCAGCATTTT
CAISESPGAQPQHF
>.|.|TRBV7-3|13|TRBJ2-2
TGTGCCAGCAGCTTAGGCCAAACCGGGGAGCTGTTTTTT
CASSLGQTGELFF
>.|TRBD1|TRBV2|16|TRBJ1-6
TGTGCCAGCAGTTTGAACTCCGGGACAGTTAATTCACCCCTCCACTTT
CASSLNSGTVNSPLHF
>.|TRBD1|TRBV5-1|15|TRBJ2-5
TGCGCCAGCAAATTGGACAGGGGGGAGGGAGAGACCCAGTACTTC
CASKLDRGEGETQYF
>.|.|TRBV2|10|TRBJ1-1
TGTGCCAGGAGGTTAACTGAAGCTTTCTTT
CARRLTEAFF
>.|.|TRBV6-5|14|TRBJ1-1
TGTGCCAGCAGTACGTCCGGGGGAGGGACTGAAGCTTTCTTT
CASSTSGGGTEAFF
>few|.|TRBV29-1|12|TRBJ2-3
TGCAGCGTTGGGAGTAGTGCAGATACGCAGTATTTT
CSVGSSADTQYF
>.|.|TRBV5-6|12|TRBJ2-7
TGTGCCAGCAGCTTGTACTCGGGCGAGCAGTACTTC
CASSLYSGEQYF
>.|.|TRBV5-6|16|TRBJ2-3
TGTGCCAGCAGCTCGCGTGTCTTGGGGGAGGCAGATACGCAGTATTTT
CASSSRVLGEADTQYF
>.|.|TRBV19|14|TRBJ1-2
TGTGCCAGTAGTACCTCCGGGGGGGGCTATGGCTACACCTTC
CASSTSGGGYGYTF
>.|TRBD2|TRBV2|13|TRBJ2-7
TGTGCCAGCAGTCCGGCGGAACTAGCGGTTCAGTACTTC
CASSPAELAVQYF
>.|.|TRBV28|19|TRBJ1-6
TGTGCCAGCAGCTCCACAGGGTATGAGCTTATAGCCTATAATTCACCCCTCCACTTT
CASSSTGYELIAYNSPLHF
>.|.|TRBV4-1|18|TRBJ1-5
TGCGCCAGCAGCCAAGACGGGACTCCTTTCGGGAGCAATCAGCCCCAGCATTTT
CASSQDGTPFGSNQPQHF
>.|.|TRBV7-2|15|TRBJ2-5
TGTGCCAGCAGCCCGCCGACTAGACCCCAAGAGACCCAGTACTTC
CASSPPTRPQETQYF
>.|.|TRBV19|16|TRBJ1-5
TGTGCCAGTAGTCCTTGGGGGGACCGGCCCGCTCAGCCCCAGCATTTT
CASSPWGDRPAQPQHF
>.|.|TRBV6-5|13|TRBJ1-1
TGTGCCAGCAGTTACAGGGGCGGAAGTGAAGCTTTCTTT
CASSYRGGSEAFF
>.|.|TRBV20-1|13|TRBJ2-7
TGCAGTGCTAGTAGCGGTAAAAGCTACGAGCAGTACTTC
CSASSGKSYEQYF
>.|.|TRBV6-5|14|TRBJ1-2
TGTGCCAGCGGATCCGGGACACAAGTGGTCGGCTACACCTTC
CASGSGTQVVGYTF
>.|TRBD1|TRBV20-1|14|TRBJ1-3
TGCAGTGCTAGTGTAACAGGGGAAGGAAACACCATATATTTT
CSASVTGEGNTIYF
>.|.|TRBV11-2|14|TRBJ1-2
TGTGCCAGCAGCTTAGAAGGTGGAGGCTATGGCTACACCTTC
CASSLEGGGYGYTF
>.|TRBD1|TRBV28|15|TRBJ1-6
TGTGCCAGCAGTTCGTCGGGACAGGGAACTTCACCCCTCCACTTT
CASSSSGQGTSPLHF
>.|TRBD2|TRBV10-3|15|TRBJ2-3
TGTGCCATCAGTGGAGGGACTAGCTTAACAGATACGCAGTATTTT
CAISGGTSLTDTQYF
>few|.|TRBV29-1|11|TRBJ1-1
TGCAGCGTTAGAGTTATGTCCGAAGCTTTCTTT
CSVRVMSEAFF
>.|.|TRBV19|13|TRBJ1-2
TGTGCCAGTAGCCGAACAGGGTACTATGGCTACACCTTC
CASSRTGYYGYTF
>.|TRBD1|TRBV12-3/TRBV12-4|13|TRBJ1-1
TGTGCCAGCAGTTGGGACAGGTCCACTGAAGCTTTCTTT
CASSWDRSTEAFF
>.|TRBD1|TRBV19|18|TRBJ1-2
TGTGCCAGTATAAGTAGTCGGACAGGGGGCTTTCGTGGTAATGGCTACACCTTC
CASISSRTGGFRGNGYTF
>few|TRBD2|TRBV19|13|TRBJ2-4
TGTGCCAGCGGGGGGGCCGGTAGGGACATTCAGTACTTC
CASGGAGRDIQYF
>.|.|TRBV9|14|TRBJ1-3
TGTGCCAGCAGCGTAGAATTTCTTGAGGACACCATATATTTT
CASSVEFLEDTIYF
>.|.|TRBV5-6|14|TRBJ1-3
TGTGCCAGCAGACCCACCGGGGCTGGAAACACCATATATTTT
CASRPTGAGNTIYF
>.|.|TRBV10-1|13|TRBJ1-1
TGCGCCAGCAGTCTGGGACAGAACACTGAAGCTTTCTTT
CASSLGQNTEAFF
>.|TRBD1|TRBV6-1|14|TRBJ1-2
TGTGCCAGCAGTGACGGGACAGGAAGTGGTGGCTACACCTTC
CASSDGTGSGGYTF
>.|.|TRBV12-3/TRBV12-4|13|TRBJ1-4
TGTGCCAGCAGTTTAGATCGGTGGGAAAAACTGTTTTTT
CASSLDRWEKLFF